The sequence of this TCR beta chain was determined in a study of cytomegalovirus exposure and HLA in healthy donors. Sequencing used immunoSEQ multiplex PCR; TCRdb keeps in-frame clones, though not all of them. The sample consists of about 130,000 clones, nearly 90% of them appearing once. CDR3 length: 13 residues. CDR1 SGHNT and CDR2 YENEEA come from the germline V gene. V was pared by 5 bases and J by 2 bases, with 9 bases between. The rearrangement links TRBV11-3 to TRBJ1-1; D is uncertain. This clonotype originated in a man aged 25 to 45 in good health and CMV-seronegative. Sample: PBMCs. CDR3 sequence: CASSARVNTEAFF. CDR3 coding DNA: TGTGCCAGCAGCGCCCGCGTAAACACTGAAGCTTTCTTT.